This TCR beta chain was observed in a study of spatial heterogeneity in lung cancer. In the study overall: Each distinct TCR and UMI combination averaged more than ten appearances in raw reads.

TCRdb recomputed calls from the 5' RACE reads with MiXCR, one row per CDR3 protein. The table lists approximately 22,000 distinct CDR3 sequences, around 5.3% of them singletons. Stated time point: sample taken at primary tumor resection. The study sequenced unsorted whole RNA from tumor, nontumor lung or frozen PBMC. CDR1 and CDR2 from the germline V gene are SNHLY and FYNNEI. The CDR3 loop spans 12 amino acids. Trimming shortened V by 6 bases and J by 10 bases, and 10 bases separated the two germline ends. This clonotype was counted at least ten times. V gene TRBV2 combines with J gene TRBJ1-6; D gene ambiguous. The clonotype originates from a male donor with early-stage non-small cell lung cancer. The source material was PBMCs, sampled at surgery. The CDR3 region is CASRKERSPLHF. CDR3 sequence (DNA): TGTGCCAGCAGGAAGGAACGGTCACCCCTCCACTTT. Full variable domain (outside the CDR3, taken from reference TRBV2 and TRBJ1-6): EPEVTQTPSHQVTQMGQEVILRCVPISNHLYFYWYRQILGQKVEFLVSFYNNEISEKSEIFDDQFSVERPDGSNFTLKIRSTKLEDSAMYFCASRKERSPLHFGNGTRLTVT.